This TCR beta chain comes out of a study of beta chain features in type 1 diabetes (dated by TCRdb to 2016 to 2018). For the study in its entirety: Mean age, gender distribution, total cell number and subset yield did not differ between patients and healthy donors. Across all samples, approximately 100 million sorted cells were examined, and cell number per subset correlated strongly with RNA yield. The study compared the TCRB repertoires of sorted circulating CD4+ T cell subsets in recently diagnosed type 1 diabetes patients with those in matched healthy donors. Whereas all 30 or so donors provided naive and central memory subsets, regulatory and stem cell-like memory subsets were isolated from just 8 patients and about 8 healthy donors. Beyond this particular receptor, the publication reports: PCR might favor shorter templates, but patient and control samples were amplified and corrected together, so any skew would affect both groups equally. Because cDNA rather than genomic DNA was sequenced, highly expressing activated cells could have been over-represented, although no difference in activation and CD3 levels was found between groups. Naive, central memory and regulatory TCRB repertoires appeared to be more alike among patients than among healthy donors. Type 1 diabetes patients showed a moderate but significant shortening of TCRB CDR3 length in all four CD4+ subsets. Because the HLA sub-analyses included only small numbers of individuals, any influence of HLA type on TCRB rearrangement was left unresolved. Fewer insertions and more nucleotide deletions at VDJ recombination sites were observed in patients with type 1 diabetes, implying thymic rearrangement abnormalities.

From each donor, a single peripheral blood sample of 100 to 150 mL on average was drawn into heparinised tubes. Using a panel that included CD45RO, CCR7, CD25, CD127, CD95 and CD27, naive, central memory, regulatory and stem cell-like memory CD4+ T cells were sorted on a BD FACSAria II. A purity above 95% was achieved for all sorted populations. PBMCs were isolated immediately by Lymphoprep density gradient centrifugation and stained directly without culture. So that batch effects would be minimized, each experiment stained and sorted samples in pairs, pairing one healthy donor with one patient. The germline V gene (reference sequence) supplies CDR1 LNHNV and CDR2 YYDKDF. From the cysteine up to the phenylalanine, the CDR3 has a length of 14 residues. Just CDR3 DNA is preserved here, 42 bases in frame from base 1. At the junction V is shortened by 0 bases and J by 7 bases, with 10 bases in between.

The entire amount of isolated RNA was reverse transcribed using the High Capacity cDNA Reverse Transcription Kit, so the sequenced TCRB transcripts were expressed ones. Deep immunoSEQ sequencing was applied to naive, central memory and regulatory T cell samples, giving an average of about 3.8 million total reads per sample. After sorted cells were lysed in RLT buffer, RNA was extracted with DNase-treated RNeasy Micro or Mini kits, with the choice depending on cell number. Each cell subset was processed separately to prevent cross-contamination, with patient and healthy donor samples processed together. The immunoSEQ multiplex PCR was used to amplify TCRB sequences from cDNA, yielding 87-bp fragments that span the CDR3 region. Sequencing of the amplicons was performed on the Illumina HiSeq platform. For the original study's pipeline: PCR bias was computationally corrected using synthetic template baselines, reads within Hamming distance 2 were collapsed, and singletons that could not be merged were discarded. By aligning reads against IMGT, V, D and J genes, CDR3 length, and insertions or deletions at six rearrangement sites were assigned. Clonotype counts were normalized to sorted cell number within each subset before computing true diversity and Gini coefficients with the tcR R package. Repertoire sharing was quantified using the overlap coefficient calculated on TCRB nucleotide sequences. The table was pulled from immuneACCESS by TCRdb, which kept in-frame rearrangements only. Such tables lose some clones; where checked, under half of the loss comes from unresolved V genes, and the rest has no known cause. Clone size and the V and J calls come from that table; the DNA yielded D and trimming. The sample table records 300,000 to 350,000 clones; roughly 8% of these occur just once. The ten biggest clones cover 0.44% of the sample.

This clone appeared many times. Its recognized antigen is unknown. No much larger clone exists at a distance of one base, and base qualities are not known. Sequencing was done on a sample of central memory CD4+ T cells from blood. The TCR was taken from a woman younger than 30 in good health. In this chain, TRBV15 is recombined with TRBJ2-1; no D gene call is confident. The DNA sequence is TGTGCCACCAGCAGAGATGTGACGCAGAATGAGCAGTTCTTC. Translated, it reads CATSRDVTQNEQFF.